Listed below are T cell receptor beta chains from one sample, sequenced in a study of blood T cell repertoires in COVID-19. Assay: immunoSEQ multiplex PCR; the TCRdb copy retains only in-frame clones and omits some. The data contain 20,000 to 25,000 clones, around 70% of them seen just once; the ten biggest clones take up 15% to 20%. Sequenced: peripheral blood. The receptors originated from a human donor in a cohort sampled during active or convalescent COVID-19. Both conserved end residues are part of each CDR3. The order of the fields is D gene, J gene, V gene, clone size, CDR3 protein, CDR3 DNA. The D gene is left open where the match is weak. Size is stated for part of the rows, as once, few or many counts, or as a class when the clone is expanded.

>TRBD2|TRBJ2-1|TRBV14|.
CASSQSGWLAVYNEQFF
TGTGCCAGCAGCCAAAGTGGGTGGCTAGCGGTCTACAATGAGCAGTTCTTC
>TRBD1|TRBJ1-1|TRBV6-5|.
CASSMAGGRGTEAFF
TGTGCCAGCAGTATGGCAGGGGGTCGTGGCACTGAAGCTTTCTTT
>TRBD1|TRBJ1-4|TRBV29-1|.
CSGTGLANEKLFF
TGCAGCGGGACAGGGTTGGCTAATGAAAAACTGTTTTTT
>TRBD2|TRBJ2-1|TRBV28|.
CASIQLAGGRNEQFF
TGTGCCAGCATCCAACTAGCGGGGGGCCGGAATGAGCAGTTCTTC
>.|TRBJ2-5|TRBV7-6|.
CASSYGSETQYF
TGTGCCAGCAGCTACGGGTCAGAGACCCAGTACTTC
>.|TRBJ1-6|TRBV10-2|.
CASSEQGQTPLHF
TGCGCCAGCAGTGAACAGGGCCAGACACCCCTCCACTTT
>TRBD2|TRBJ2-1|TRBV7-9|medium-sized
CASSPPLGIAGELYNEQFF
TGTGCCAGCAGCCCCCCCCTGGGGATAGCGGGGGAACTTTACAATGAGCAGTTCTTC
>TRBD1|TRBJ1-2|TRBV5-1|.
CASSFYRGQIYGYTF
TGCGCCAGCAGCTTTTATAGGGGGCAGATCTATGGCTACACCTTC
>.|TRBJ2-4|TRBV11-2|.
CASAELRRGNIQYF
TGTGCCAGCGCGGAACTGCGGCGGGGAAACATTCAGTACTTC
>.|TRBJ1-3|TRBV18|.
CASSPRKGVGNTIYF
TGTGCCAGCTCCCCCCGTAAAGGGGTGGGGAACACCATATATTTT
>.|TRBJ1-6|TRBV2|.
CAGAPRTYNSPLHF
TGTGCCGGCGCCCCCCGGACTTATAATTCACCCCTCCACTTT
>TRBD1|TRBJ1-5|TRBV2|.
CASRTGGGNQPQHF
TGTGCCAGCCGGACAGGGGGGGGCAATCAGCCCCAGCATTTT
>TRBD2|TRBJ2-1|TRBV4-1|.
CASSYREGGYNEQFF
TGCGCCAGCAGCTACCGGGAGGGGGGGTACAATGAGCAGTTCTTC
>TRBD1|TRBJ2-3|TRBV27|.
CASSLAGQGVPDTQYF
TGTGCCAGCAGTTTGGCGGGACAGGGGGTACCAGATACGCAGTATTTT
>TRBD2|TRBJ2-7|TRBV30|.
CAWSGTGTSGKSKDF
TGTGCCTGGAGTGGAACCGGGACTAGCGGGAAAAGTAAGGACTTC
>TRBD1|TRBJ2-7|TRBV7-9|.
CASSPGQGSSYEQYF
TGTGCCAGCAGCCCCGGACAGGGAAGCTCCTACGAGCAGTACTTC
>.|TRBJ2-7|TRBV7-9|.
CASSSLTDYLGEQYF
TGTGCCAGCAGCTCACTCACGGACTATCTAGGGGAGCAGTACTTC
>.|TRBJ1-6|TRBV28|.
CASSIQGLRDSPLHF
TGTGCCAGCAGTATACAGGGACTAAGGGATTCACCCCTCCACTTT
>TRBD1|TRBJ1-5|TRBV6-5|.
CASSPQGGSNQPQHF
TGTGCCAGCAGCCCACAGGGGGGTTCTAATCAGCCCCAGCATTTT
>.|TRBJ1-2|TRBV28|.
CASLATGGSNYGYTF
TGTGCCAGCCTTGCGACGGGGGGGTCAAACTATGGCTACACCTTC
>.|TRBJ1-3|TRBV7-8|.
CASSLGAGSNTIYF
TGTGCCAGCAGCTTAGGGGCGGGGTCAAACACCATATATTTT
>TRBD1|TRBJ2-7|TRBV29-1|.
CSVALQQGDEQYF
TGCAGCGTCGCACTCCAACAGGGGGACGAGCAGTACTTC
>.|TRBJ1-3|TRBV5-1|.
CASSLGQDLTGNTIYF
TGCGCCAGCAGCTTGGGACAGGACCTGACTGGAAACACCATATATTTT
>TRBD1|TRBJ2-1|TRBV6-5|.
CASRPGQPRGNEQFF
TGTGCCAGCAGGCCGGGACAGCCTCGAGGTAATGAGCAGTTCTTC
>TRBD1|TRBJ1-5|TRBV4-3|.
CASSQDGTDNQPQHF
TGCGCCAGCAGCCAAGACGGGACAGATAATCAGCCCCAGCATTTT
>TRBD1|TRBJ2-7|TRBV6-2/TRBV6-3|.
CASSHKRTGVRLQITYEQYF
TGTGCCAGCAGTCATAAACGGACAGGGGTACGTCTGCAAATCACCTACGAGCAGTACTTC
>TRBD1|TRBJ2-3|TRBV11-3|.
CASSIGQGASTDTQYF
TGTGCCAGCAGCATCGGACAGGGGGCCTCCACAGATACGCAGTATTTT
>TRBD1|TRBJ1-1|TRBV18|.
CASSETGGSEAFF
TGTGCCAGCTCAGAGACAGGGGGGTCTGAAGCTTTCTTT
>.|TRBJ1-5|TRBV28|.
CASSLERDNQPQHF
TGTGCCAGCAGTTTAGAGAGGGACAATCAGCCCCAGCATTTT
>TRBD1|TRBJ2-1|TRBV24-1|.
CATSDPGQGGYNEQFF
TGTGCCACCAGTGACCCGGGACAGGGGGGCTACAATGAGCAGTTCTTC
>TRBD2|TRBJ2-1|TRBV30|.
CAWSRDRGTSGRLKFF
TGTGCCTGGAGTCGAGACAGGGGGACTAGCGGGAGGCTCAAGTTCTTC
>.|TRBJ2-5|TRBV29-1|.
CSVELPGMEETQYF
TGCAGCGTTGAATTACCGGGAATGGAAGAGACCCAGTACTTC
>TRBD1|TRBJ2-5|TRBV3-1/TRBV3-2|.
CASSQVTGVGTQYF
TGTGCCAGCAGCCAGGTGACAGGGGTGGGGACCCAGTACTTC
>TRBD1|TRBJ2-5|TRBV10-2|few
CASRTGGRETQYF
TGCGCCAGCAGGACAGGGGGGAGGGAGACCCAGTACTTC
>.|TRBJ1-1|TRBV6-2/TRBV6-3|.
CASSYKGYTEAFF
TGTGCCAGCAGTTACAAGGGGTACACTGAAGCTTTCTTT
>TRBD2|TRBJ2-1|TRBV19|once
CATGWLAGENEQFF
TGTGCCACCGGGTGGCTAGCGGGAGAGAATGAGCAGTTCTTC
>.|TRBJ1-2|TRBV28|.
CASSSLAGGYTF
TGTGCCAGCAGTTCCCTCGCGGGAGGCTACACCTTC